Listed below are T cell receptor beta chains from one sample, sequenced in a study of blood T cell repertoires in COVID-19. Sequenced by immunoSEQ multiplex PCR; TCRdb stores in-frame clones only, minus some. The profile shows about 150,000 clones, around three quarters of them singletons. Sequenced sample: peripheral blood. The receptors were gathered from a man between 60 and 70 years old with acute or convalescent COVID-19. The CDR3 runs from the conserved cysteine through the conserved F or W.

V gene,J gene,CDR3 protein
TRBV11-3,TRBJ2-7,CASSLIIRLSAEQYF
TRBV24-1,TRBJ2-7,CATPRTSGRAPIWDEQYF
TRBV11-2,TRBJ1-6,CASSHPSAYYSPLHF
TRBV7-9,TRBJ1-2,CASSSRDIKGYTF
TRBV27,TRBJ1-2,CASSRTGAREYGYTF
TRBV7-8,TRBJ2-7,CASSLGMGLAVSYEQYF
TRBV15,TRBJ2-2,CATSRSGQGFRELFF
TRBV5-6,TRBJ2-1,CASSVRQGWNEQFF
TRBV11-2,TRBJ2-7,CASSLVQGQSYEQYF
TRBV5-1,TRBJ2-1,CASSFLAGESYNEQFF
TRBV19,TRBJ2-6,CASRQISGANVLTF
TRBV9,TRBJ2-1,CASSVQLVRTSGFGEQFF
TRBV28,TRBJ2-5,CASSPIRETQYF
TRBV5-1,TRBJ2-2,CASSLTGGAANTGELFF
TRBV3-1/TRBV3-2,TRBJ2-3,CASSQYQGIVAGGNTDTQYF
TRBV23-1,TRBJ2-7,CASRSSGGDYEQYF
TRBV19,TRBJ1-2,CASSIAGTGGYGYTF
TRBV7-9,TRBJ2-7,CASSIGTGYTYEQYF
TRBV18,TRBJ1-1,CASSPRQGVNTEAFF
TRBV19,TRBJ2-5,CASSFGNGETQYF
TRBV19,TRBJ1-2,CATTTKSNYGYTF
TRBV11-2,TRBJ2-7,CASSFGTSGSRTHEQYF
TRBV28,TRBJ2-6,CASSLGANVLTF
TRBV28,TRBJ2-1,CASSSQREGPFYNEQFF
TRBV7-9,TRBJ1-1,CASSRQGVETEAFF
TRBV5-1,TRBJ2-1,CASSLQGGGTSGSNEQFF
TRBV12-3/TRBV12-4,TRBJ1-2,CASNDRSSIGYTF
TRBV7-8,TRBJ1-5,CASNTGSGPQHF
TRBV7-9,TRBJ2-3,CASSRLADTQYF
TRBV18,TRBJ2-5,CASSPPSLETQYF
TRBV5-4,TRBJ2-1,CASSLMLAGDTYNEQFF
TRBV27,TRBJ2-7,CASSRQDPKSYEQYF
TRBV4-1,TRBJ2-5,CASSQPSGLGASKTQYF
TRBV19,TRBJ2-1,CASSEDRGLNEQFF
TRBV7-6,TRBJ2-3,CASSQLTSGTDTQYF
TRBV23-1,TRBJ2-7,CASSHTLVYEQYF
TRBV7-9,TRBJ1-2,CASSLIVRDGYTF
TRBV27,TRBJ2-1,CASSFSGSYNEQFF
TRBV5-1,TRBJ2-5,CASSLPSGETQYF
TRBV15,TRBJ2-2,CATSVGQGAGELFF
TRBV28,TRBJ2-7,CASSLFRGITPYEQYF
TRBV2,TRBJ2-7,CASSGSGYEQYF
TRBV4-2,TRBJ2-3,CASSQTGDYGDTQYF
TRBV2,TRBJ1-1,CASSFRGADTEAFF